This T cell receptor (beta chain) emerged from a study of blood T cell repertoires in COVID-19 (dated by TCRdb to the early 2020s). Looking at the study overall: The collaborator samples originated in the United States, Italy and Spain and spanned the acute and convalescent phases of COVID-19. Deeply sampled blood TCRbeta repertoires from subjects exposed to, actively infected with, or recovered from COVID-19 were included in the dataset. A de-identified subject ID, COVID-19 status, age in years and sex were almost always included in the sample metadata. The repertoires were released in a freely available public database intended as a resource for research on the immune response to SARS-CoV-2. Samples came from the ongoing ImmuneRACE study (first 160 participants) plus 1,254 subjects from 6 global collaborators. The material from the prospective study consisted of cDNA or gDNA derived from T cells, B-cell-depleted T cells, or PBMCs. Where available, HLA class I and class II types were taken from metadata supplied by the sample provider and were not determined by assay-based typing.

The CDR3 goes from the cysteine to the phenylalanine over 17 residues. Only the CDR3 DNA stays, 51 bases, in frame from base 1. CDR1 and CDR2 are drawn from the germline V gene: KGHDR, SFDVKD. V trim: 1 base; J trim: 4 bases; unmatched bases: 4. Overall study outcomes, separate from this receptor: The quantity of clinical and demographic metadata differed by source and by participant and was supplied without curation.

On this clone itself: Which antigen it targets is not known. Base qualities are not at hand, and no much larger clone is one base apart.

Samples from volunteer blood donors who had recovered from COVID-19 were contributed by a second Seattle source. Collaborating institutions collected whole blood in K2EDTA tubes following their own protocols. Collaborator samples were shipped for TCRbeta analysis as frozen whole blood, isolated PBMCs, or DNA extracted from either sample type. The immunoSEQ Assay, a bias-controlled multiplex PCR, was used to amplify TCRbeta CDR3 regions from genomic DNA. The paper's processing steps were these. The number of nucleated cells in each sample was estimated by amplification of reference gene primers within the assay. To quantify the absolute abundance of each unique TCRbeta CDR3 rearrangement, sequence reads were collapsed and filtered. For each sample, productive Simpson clonality was calculated by taking the square root of Simpson's diversity index across productive rearrangements. TCRdb holds this immuneACCESS table with in-frame rearrangements only. Some clones are missing; in checked studies, unresolved V genes explain under half, and the rest has no known cause. The V and J calls and clone size are taken from that table; D and trimming were inferred from the DNA. This sample is represented by approximately 190,000 clones; more than 70% of them were singletons. The ten largest account for 6.2% of the sample.

The sequencing input was peripheral blood. The TCR originated in a woman aged 40-49 years who had recovered from COVID-19. Recombination linked TRBV24-1 to TRBJ2-3; the central 13 bases match TRBD2. The CDR3 is CATSDFTLAGGADTQYF. Read as DNA, the sequence is TGTGCCACCAGTGATTTTACACTAGCGGGAGGGGCAGATACGCAGTATTTT.